Listed below are T cell receptor beta chains from one sample, sequenced in a study of T cell responses to AZD1222 COVID-19 vaccine. TCRdb's table, derived via immunoSEQ multiplex PCR, lists solely in-frame clones and lacks some. This sample carries about 120,000 clones, approximately 88% of them seen once, and the ten largest clones take just under 6.5%. The source material was peripheral blood, sampled on day 0 of AZD1222 vaccination. These receptors were collected from an adult in good health. CDR3s include the opening cysteine and the closing phenylalanine or tryptophan. Where a row states a size, it is once, few, many or the class of an expanded clone; other rows omit it.

CASSLSGADTEAFF . TRBV18
CASSLAAGGNTGELFF . TRBV7-2
CASSEQTGAPGELFF few TRBV6-1
CAWRLAGGPYNEQFF few TRBV30
CASSFEANEQFF . TRBV5-1
CASSLVSGTGYGKLFF . TRBV7-9
CASSYSKGNEQFF . TRBV6-2/TRBV6-3
CASRAGTGGVNEQFF once TRBV7-9
CAIGQYNEQFF . TRBV6-5
CSVTAPGQASSYEQYF . TRBV29-1